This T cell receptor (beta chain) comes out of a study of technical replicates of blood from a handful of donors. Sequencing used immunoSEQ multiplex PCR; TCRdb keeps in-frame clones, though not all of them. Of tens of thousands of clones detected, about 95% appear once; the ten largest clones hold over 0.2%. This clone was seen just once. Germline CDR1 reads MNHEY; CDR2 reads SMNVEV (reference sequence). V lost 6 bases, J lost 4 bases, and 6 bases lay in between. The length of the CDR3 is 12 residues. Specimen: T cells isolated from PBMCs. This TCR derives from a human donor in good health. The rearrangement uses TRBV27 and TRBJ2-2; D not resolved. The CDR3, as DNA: TGTGCCAGCAGCGTATTCACCGGGGAGCTGTTTTTT. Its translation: CASSVFTGELFF.